This TCR beta chain was profiled in a study of glioma-infiltrating T cells after dendritic cell vaccination. TCRdb keeps only in-frame clones here, not all; method: immunoSEQ multiplex PCR. Of 90,000 to 95,000 clones in the sample, roughly four fifths were seen once. This clone appeared a single time. Noted time point: after dendritic cell vaccination, including at tumor progression/relapse. Fresh-frozen tumor tissue and more than two years of survival data were available for all. V was trimmed by 0 bases and J by 0 bases, leaving 25 bases between them. The germline gives CDR1 SGHRS, CDR2 YFSETQ. CDR3 length equals 21 residues.

V usage is TRBV5-1 and J usage is TRBJ1-3, with D perhaps matching TRBD1 (6 bases). This TCR came from a human donor with glioblastoma. The input for sequencing was blood, taken after dendritic cell vaccination. The CDR3 DNA follows: TGCGCCAGCAGCTTGGCCTTGGCAGCATACGGGGACACCTTCTCTGGAAACACCATATATTTT. It is translated as CASSLALAAYGDTFSGNTIYF.